This T cell receptor (beta chain) was recorded in a study of human T cells and chemical hapten exposure. Whole-study results and caveats: Once DPC sensitization occurred, TCRs above 1 in 1000 frequency showed no change.

CDR1 and CDR2 (germline): SGHAT, FQNNGV. Trimming removed 2 bases at V and 15 bases at J, with 17 bases between. This CDR3 contains 13 residues. A few counts support this clonotype. What it recognizes is unknown. TCRdb fed the RACE reads into MiXCR, producing one record per CDR3 protein. Here the sample spans 65,000 to 80,000 distinct CDR3 sequences, 10% being singletons. The time point is: patch test 1, 2 weeks after DPC sensitization. Treatment in this sample: therapeutic diphenylcyclopropenone sensitization with weekly scalp DPC. The source is a woman aged 45-60 years with alopecia areata. Some clones in this sample may be carry-over from other donors' samples. The chain is built from TRBV11-2 and TRBJ2-4, with TRBD2 as a possible D gene (6 bases). The source material was whole blood, sampled in connection with sensitization to the hapten diphenylcyclopropenone (DPC). The CDR3 nucleotides are TGTGCCAGCAGCTTAAGTGATAGCGGAAAAGGGTACTTC. Translating gives CASSLSDSGKGYF. The full variable domain, completed using reference TRBV11-2 and TRBJ2-4, is EAGVAQSPRYKIIEKRQSVAFWCNPISGHATLYWYQQILGQGPKLLIQFQNNGVVDDSQLPKDRFSAERLKGVDSTLKIQPAKLEDSAVYLCASSLSDSGKGYFGAGTRLSVL.